These T cell receptor beta chains were read from a single sample in a study of blood T cell repertoires in COVID-19. Measured with immunoSEQ multiplex PCR; TCRdb has only the in-frame clones, and not every one. The table has just over 300,000 clones, more than 75% seen once. Sequenced material: PBMCs or T cells enriched from blood (not recorded which). The receptors were sampled from a man aged 25-45 years who had recovered from COVID-19. Both conserved end residues are part of each CDR3. A D gene is named only where the DNA matches it firmly. Clone size is not always given. Where it is, it says once, few, many or a class for expanded clones.

>TRBD1|.|TRBV5-5|TRBJ1-3
CASSTDRVSGNTIYF
TGTGCCAGCAGCACCGACAGGGTCTCTGGAAACACCATATATTTT
>TRBD1|.|TRBV24-1|TRBJ1-1
CATRATDRGSGTEAFF
TGTGCCACCAGAGCAACGGACAGGGGCTCTGGGACTGAAGCTTTCTTT
>TRBD1|.|TRBV12-5|TRBJ1-5
CASGLVRLGTGDSNQPQHF
TGTGCTAGTGGTTTGGTAAGACTAGGGACAGGAGATAGCAATCAGCCCCAGCATTTT
>TRBD2|.|TRBV7-9|TRBJ2-5
CASSPGLARETQYF
TGTGCCAGCAGCCCCGGACTAGCTCGGGAGACCCAGTACTTC
>TRBD1|.|TRBV7-2|TRBJ1-2
CASSWTGGTDYGYTF
TGTGCCAGCAGCTGGACAGGGGGCACGGACTATGGCTACACCTTC
>.|.|TRBV19|TRBJ2-6
CASSPRLGTPGANVLTF
TGTGCCAGTAGTCCCCGACTAGGGACCCCCGGGGCCAACGTCCTGACTTTC
>.|once|TRBV27|TRBJ1-2
CASSLYTGYGYTF
TGTGCCAGCAGTTTATATACGGGGTATGGCTACACCTTC
>.|.|TRBV29-1|TRBJ1-3
CSVEEGVGNTIYF
TGCAGCGTTGAAGAGGGAGTTGGAAACACCATATATTTT
>.|.|TRBV18|TRBJ2-5
CASSPGQQETQYF
TGTGCCAGCTCACCAGGGCAGCAAGAGACCCAGTACTTC
>TRBD1|.|TRBV18|TRBJ2-2
CASSPTGGTGELFF
TGTGCCAGCTCACCGACAGGGGGCACCGGGGAGCTGTTTTTT
>TRBD1|.|TRBV10-3|TRBJ1-4
CAISESDRGPEKLFF
TGTGCCATCAGTGAGTCGGACAGGGGGCCTGAAAAACTGTTTTTT
>.|.|TRBV30|TRBJ1-3
CAWSRQLSGNTIYF
TGTGCCTGGAGCCGACAGCTCTCTGGAAACACCATATATTTT
>TRBD2|few|TRBV6-5|TRBJ2-1
CASNSPWGEGQFF
TGTGCCAGCAACTCTCCCTGGGGGGAGGGGCAGTTCTTC
>.|.|TRBV11-2|TRBJ1-2
CASSLVSRAGYTF
TGTGCCAGCAGCTTAGTGTCCAGGGCGGGCTACACCTTC
>TRBD1|.|TRBV7-2|TRBJ1-4
CASSDSGTGSAKLFF
TGTGCCAGCAGCGATTCCGGGACAGGGTCGGCAAAACTGTTTTTT
>TRBD2|few|TRBV28|TRBJ2-7
CASSLFLAGAYEQYF
TGTGCCAGCAGTTTATTTCTAGCGGGGGCCTACGAGCAGTACTTC
>.|.|TRBV10-1|TRBJ1-1
CASSDRFNTEAFF
TGCGCCAGCAGTGATCGGTTCAACACTGAAGCTTTCTTT
>.|.|TRBV6-5|TRBJ1-1
CASGVWGVNTEAFF
TGTGCCAGCGGGGTCTGGGGCGTGAACACTGAAGCTTTCTTT
>TRBD1|.|TRBV5-5|TRBJ1-5
CASSFGQGADQPQHF
TGTGCCAGCAGCTTTGGACAGGGGGCAGACCAGCCCCAGCATTTT
>TRBD2|.|TRBV11-3|TRBJ2-7
CASSLRTSGAYEQYF
TGTGCCAGCAGCTTAAGGACTAGCGGTGCCTACGAGCAGTACTTC
>.|.|TRBV14|TRBJ2-7
CASSQAPPYEQYF
TGTGCCAGCAGCCAAGCCCCTCCCTACGAGCAGTACTTC
>.|.|TRBV7-9|TRBJ2-1
CASSSVPPRGGYNEQFF
TGTGCCAGCAGCTCTGTCCCCCCTAGGGGTGGGTACAATGAGCAGTTCTTC
>.|.|TRBV5-6|TRBJ2-5
CASSLDGGLQETQYF
TGTGCCAGCAGCTTGGACGGAGGCCTCCAAGAGACCCAGTACTTC
>.|.|TRBV28|TRBJ1-6
CASSFRGFNSPLHF
TGTGCCAGCAGTTTTAGAGGCTTTAATTCACCCCTCCACTTT
>.|.|TRBV3-1/TRBV3-2|TRBJ2-3
CASSQVFAGGSDTQYF
TGTGCCAGCAGCCAAGTTTTTGCGGGTGGGTCGGATACGCAGTATTTT
>TRBD1|.|TRBV10-2|TRBJ1-4
CASGTENEKLFF
TGCGCCAGCGGGACAGAGAATGAAAAACTGTTTTTT
>TRBD1|.|TRBV11-2|TRBJ2-2
CASSRDRGNTGELFF
TGTGCCAGCAGCCGGGACAGGGGGAACACCGGGGAGCTGTTTTTT
>.|once|TRBV18|TRBJ1-2
CASSSGKADYGYTF
TGTGCCAGCTCTTCAGGGAAGGCGGACTATGGCTACACCTTC
>TRBD1|.|TRBV19|TRBJ1-3
CASYGTGTGNTIYF
TGTGCCAGTTATGGGACAGGGACTGGAAACACCATATATTTT
>TRBD2|.|TRBV5-6|TRBJ2-7
CASSLGGGRPYEQYF
TGTGCCAGCAGCTTGGGCGGGGGACGCCCCTACGAGCAGTACTTC
>.|.|TRBV7-2|TRBJ1-5
CASSLEVGSNQPQHF
TGTGCCAGCAGCTTAGAGGTCGGGAGCAATCAGCCCCAGCATTTT
>.|.|TRBV6-5|TRBJ1-5
CASRRDGGNQPQHF
TGTGCCAGCAGGAGGGACGGGGGAAATCAGCCCCAGCATTTT
>.|.|TRBV19|TRBJ1-3
CASSMGGKGWDTIYF
TGTGCCAGTAGTATGGGGGGAAAGGGATGGGACACCATATATTTT
>TRBD2|.|TRBV5-1|TRBJ2-3
CASSLEGGGAGDTQYF
TGCGCCAGCAGCTTGGAAGGCGGGGGGGCCGGAGATACGCAGTATTTT
>TRBD2|.|TRBV7-2|TRBJ2-5
CASSLGGRAPETQYF
TGTGCCAGCAGCTTAGGCGGGAGGGCCCCAGAGACCCAGTACTTC
>TRBD2|.|TRBV9|TRBJ2-1
CASSRRTSRGPYNEQFF
TGTGCCAGCAGTCGCAGGACTAGCCGGGGGCCCTACAATGAGCAGTTCTTC
>.|once|TRBV5-1|TRBJ1-4
CASSQAFQQPTNEKLFF
TGCGCCAGCAGCCAGGCGTTTCAACAACCAACTAATGAAAAACTGTTTTTT
>TRBD2|.|TRBV6-5|TRBJ2-7
CASRTGLNYEQYF
TGTGCCAGTAGAACGGGACTAAACTACGAGCAGTACTTC
>.|.|TRBV4-1|TRBJ2-1
CASSQDPSPYNEQFF
TGCGCCAGCAGCCAAGACCCCTCTCCCTACAATGAGCAGTTCTTC
>.|.|TRBV14|TRBJ1-4
CASSLEGSGEKLFF
TGTGCCAGCAGCCTCGAGGGCTCCGGTGAAAAACTGTTTTTT
>TRBD1|.|TRBV7-8|TRBJ1-3
CASSSAGGTLYSGNTIYF
TGTGCCAGCAGCTCGGCAGGGGGGACGCTTTACTCTGGAAACACCATATATTTT
>TRBD1|.|TRBV14|TRBJ1-4
CASSQRRDRGHYNEKLFF
TGTGCCAGCAGCCAGCGCCGGGACAGGGGGCATTATAATGAAAAACTGTTTTTT
>.|once|TRBV7-2|TRBJ1-4
CASSPRSRTTNEKLFF
TGTGCCAGCAGCCCCCGTAGCCGGACAACTAATGAAAAACTGTTTTTT
>.|.|TRBV4-1|TRBJ2-7
CASSQAEGSYEQYF
TGCGCCAGCAGCCAGGCGGAGGGATCCTACGAGCAGTACTTC
>.|once|TRBV18|TRBJ2-1
CASSTRARIEYNEQFF
TGTGCCAGCTCCACCAGGGCGCGGATTGAATACAATGAGCAGTTCTTC
>.|.|TRBV11-2|TRBJ1-2
CASSQGRPNYGYTF
TGTGCCAGCAGCCAGGGGCGTCCTAACTATGGCTACACCTTC
>.|.|TRBV9|TRBJ1-2
CASSESGSVGYTF
TGTGCCAGCAGCGAGAGCGGGTCTGTCGGCTACACCTTC
>.|.|TRBV2|TRBJ2-3
CASSEIIVTESTDTQYF
TGTGCCAGCAGTGAAATTATTGTCACAGAGAGCACAGATACGCAGTATTTT
>TRBD2|.|TRBV18|TRBJ2-7
CASSPGRGDEQYF
TGTGCCAGCTCACCGGGGCGGGGGGACGAGCAGTACTTC
>.|many|TRBV19|TRBJ1-3
CASSPIVGGNTIYF
TGTGCCAGTAGCCCTATCGTGGGCGGAAACACCATATATTTT
>TRBD1|.|TRBV7-2|TRBJ1-1
CASSLPIRDRIVNTEAFF
TGTGCCAGCAGCTTGCCGATCCGGGACAGGATAGTGAACACTGAAGCTTTCTTT
>TRBD2|.|TRBV6-5|TRBJ2-5
CASSYGAGEMETQYF
TGTGCCAGCAGTTATGGAGCGGGAGAAATGGAGACCCAGTACTTC
>.|few|TRBV18|TRBJ2-2
CASSPYAGEAAGELFF
TGTGCCAGCTCACCATACGCCGGGGAGGCCGCCGGGGAGCTGTTTTTT
>TRBD1|once|TRBV18|TRBJ1-4
CASSPGQGAIGEKLFF
TGTGCCAGCTCACCGGGACAGGGGGCGATAGGTGAAAAACTGTTTTTT
>TRBD2|.|TRBV2|TRBJ2-7
CASRDGGEREQYF
TGTGCCAGCAGGGACGGGGGGGAACGCGAGCAGTACTTC
>.|.|TRBV20-1|TRBJ1-1
CRPGGNTEAFF
TGCAGACCGGGGGGGAACACTGAAGCTTTCTTT
>.|.|TRBV6-5|TRBJ2-2
CASRPGESNTGELFF
TGTGCCAGCAGACCAGGGGAGTCGAACACCGGGGAGCTGTTTTTT
>TRBD2|.|TRBV5-4|TRBJ2-1
CASSLELAGYNEQFF
TGTGCCAGCAGCTTGGAACTAGCGGGATACAATGAGCAGTTCTTC
>.|few|TRBV27|TRBJ1-6
CASSLSGLGSPLHF
TGTGCCAGCAGTTTATCTGGGCTGGGTTCACCCCTCCACTTT
>TRBD1|once|TRBV5-5|TRBJ2-2
CASSFPNTGAFTGELFF
TGTGCCAGCAGCTTTCCGAATACAGGGGCATTCACCGGGGAGCTGTTTTTT